The TCR beta chain described here comes from a study of CD8 T cells in ankylosing spondylitis. Study conclusions and caveats: Clones that were linked to disease were CD8+ and were relatively rare in peripheral blood. A motif in TCR beta, a set of several highly homologous variants, appeared characteristic of ankylosing spondylitis blood. A subset of motif variants has previously been described in the synovial fluid and blood of reactive arthritis. The study looked at matched synovial fluid samples from ankylosing spondylitis patients. Disease-linked clones were reported to be significantly enriched there.

This clonotype has a handful of counts. Its matching antigen is unknown. Scientists made TCR beta libraries using quantitative 5'-RACE with molecular barcodes. TCRdb passed the 5' RACE reads through MiXCR, listing each CDR3 protein once. The sample lists about 220,000 distinct CDR3 sequences; around 7.9% were seen once. The CDR3 is 12 residues long. Per the germline V gene, CDR1 is SGHVS and CDR2 is FNYEAQ. The chain employs TRBV7-6 and TRBJ1-1; TRBD1 might be the D (5 bases). The TCR sequence derives from a male donor with ankylosing spondylitis. What was sequenced was blood, either unsorted or a sorted T cell fraction (not recorded which). CDR3 DNA sequence: TGTGCAACCGGGGGGGTAAACACTGAAGCTTTCTTT. This codes for CATGGVNTEAFF.